These 6 T cell receptor beta chains were sequenced from one sample in a study of cytomegalovirus exposure and HLA in healthy donors (dated by TCRdb to about 2017). The library was produced with the immunoSEQ multiplex PCR assay. A mixture of 60 forward primers for TCR Vbeta segments and 13 reverse primers for TCR Jbeta segments was used in the multiplex PCR. TCRdb stores this immuneACCESS table with in-frame sequences only. Part of the clones is absent; in the studies checked, under half of the shortfall reflects unresolved V genes, and no reason is known for the rest. This sample is represented by over 85,000 clones; under 75% of them were singletons. Over 1% of the sample is in the top ten clones. The sample consisted of PBMCs. These receptors originate from a female donor in good health and CMV-seronegative.

This clone was counted a few times. DNA for the CDR3: TGTGCCAGCAATCGATGGAGTACAGGGGGCGAAAAACTGTTTTTT. Translation: CASNRWSTGGEKLFF. The chain has TRBV28 and TRBJ1-4; 9 bases are shared with TRBD1. CDR3 length: 15 residues. The V gene end was trimmed by 7 bases and the J gene end by 8 bases; junction bases not matched to a gene: 11. CDR1 MDHEN and CDR2 SYDVKM come from the germline V gene. The complete variable domain, with remaining parts taken from reference TRBV28 and TRBJ1-4, reads DVKVTQSSRYLVKRTGEKVFLECVQDMDHENMFWYRQDPGLGLRLIYFSYDVKMKEKGDIPEGYSVSREKKERFSLILESASTNQTSMYLCASNRWSTGGEKLFFGSGTQLSVL.

The chain couples TRBV28 to TRBJ2-7; 7 bases map to TRBD2. Germline V gives CDR1 MDHEN, CDR2 SYDVKM. V trimming: 2 bases; J trimming: 5 bases; junction bases outside the gene matches: 9. This CDR3 is 15 amino acids long. This CDR3 reads CASSLGVAGSNEQYF. CDR3 bases: TGTGCCAGCAGTTTAGGGGTAGCGGGTAGCAACGAGCAGTACTTC.

The chain uses TRBV4-1 and TRBJ2-2, with D hard to call. The CDR3 totals 15 residues. V lost 0 bases and J lost 4, with 9 bases in between. The germline V gene encodes CDR1 MGHRA and CDR2 YSYEKL. The CDR3 sequence: CASSQDTDSTGELFF. DNA for the CDR3: TGCGCCAGCAGCCAAGATACTGATTCCACCGGGGAGCTGTTTTTT.

This chain links TRBV30 with TRBJ1-3, with D perhaps TRBD1 (5 bases). V dropped 0 bases and J dropped 2 bases, with 14 bases sitting between them. CDR1 and CDR2 from the germline V gene are GTSNPN and SVGIG (reference sequence). This CDR3 region has 16 residues. CDR3 DNA: TGTGCCTGGAGTGTACAGGCAAGCTATGCTGGAAACACCATATATTTT. This codes for CAWSVQASYAGNTIYF.

V gene TRBV19 combines with J gene TRBJ1-2, with D hard to call. Germline V CDR1 and CDR2: LNHDA, SQIVND (reference sequence). This CDR3 has 15 residues. V was shortened by 3 bases and J by 1 base, with 12 bases between the two germline ends. The CDR3 region has the DNA TGTGCCAGTAGTATCGACCCCGCGGGTAACTATGGCTACACCTTC. The encoded protein is CASSIDPAGNYGYTF.

This sequence joins TRBV18 and TRBJ2-5, with 8 bases fitting TRBD1. V lost 3 bases, J lost 6 bases, and 6 bases stayed unmatched. The CDR3 is 14 amino acids. Germline-derived CDR1 and CDR2 are KGHSH and LQKENI. Here the CDR3 reads CASSPSTGEKTQYF. Written as DNA, the CDR3 is TGTGCCAGCTCACCCTCGACAGGGGAAAAGACCCAGTACTTC.